This T cell receptor beta chain derives from a study of T-cell memory formation after mild COVID-19. Notes on the study in general: Clones contracting across day 15 to 85 had a balanced CD4/CD8 profile; later expanding clones leaned CD4+. Contracting CD4+ clones lay largely in CM and EM, with CD8+ ones residing in EMRA.

Remarks on this clonotype: Its antigen is unidentified.

One entry per CDR3 protein, called by TCRdb with MiXCR from the 5' RACE reads. This sample has about 350,000 distinct CDR3 sequences, with around 20% found just once. The CDR3 length is 15 residues. Germline values: CDR1 MNHEY, CDR2 SVGEGT. With 0 bases removed from V and 3 bases from J, the gap between germline ends came to 10 bases. The chain combines TRBV6-2 or TRBV6-3 with TRBJ2-3; D remains unclear. This receptor was identified in a man aged 18 to 29 who had mild COVID-19 (a few samples of this study predate the infection). Cell type and time point are not known. The sequenced sample consisted of PBMCs or a T cell subset sorted from them (not recorded which). The CDR3 loop is CASSYSVERTDTQYF. The CDR3 DNA is TGTGCCAGCAGTTACTCCGTGGAGCGAACAGATACGCAGTATTTT.